A selection of T cell receptor beta chains follows, all from one sample in a study of T cell repertoires in cytomegalovirus infection. TCRdb re-analysed the reads in MiXCR, keeping a single row per CDR3 protein. The sample lists approximately 490,000 distinct CDR3 sequences; about 11% were seen once. Sequencing was done on a sample of PBMCs. The receptors were gathered from a human donor in good health (CMV status not recorded). Some clones in this sample may be carry-over from other donors' samples. CDR3s include the opening cysteine and the closing phenylalanine or tryptophan. Each record gives: J gene, D gene, V gene, clone size, CDR3 DNA, CDR3 protein. A D gene is named only where the DNA matches it firmly. Clone size, where shown, is once, few, many, or a class for clones that have expanded.

>TRBJ2-2|.|TRBV7-3|many
TGTGCCAGCAGCTCTCCCCCAGGTGGGGAGCTGTTTTTT
CASSSPPGGELFF
>TRBJ2-5|.|TRBV27|.
TGTGCCAGCAGTTTTATCCCCCCACAAGAGACCCAGTACTTC
CASSFIPPQETQYF
>TRBJ2-3|.|TRBV6-1|many
TGTGCCAGCAGTTATCCCGGCCCAGATACGCAGTATTTT
CASSYPGPDTQYF
>TRBJ2-5|.|TRBV6-1|many
TGTGCCAGCAGTGGTTCGGAATCCCAGGGGGAGACCCAGTACTTC
CASSGSESQGETQYF
>TRBJ2-3|.|TRBV10-3|many
TGTGCCATCAGTAGCGGTTCCCTTACCAGCACAGATACGCAGTATTTT
CAISSGSLTSTDTQYF
>TRBJ2-5|.|TRBV18|once
TGTGCCAGCTCACTTGGTGGGGGAGCGGAGACCCAGTACTTC
CASSLGGGAETQYF
>TRBJ2-7|TRBD2|TRBV10-3|.
TGTGCCATCAGGCCAGGGAATAGCGGGACATACGAGCAGTACTTC
CAIRPGNSGTYEQYF
>TRBJ2-3|TRBD1|TRBV18|.
TGTGCCAGCTCACTCGGGACAGGGGGCGGCGCAGATACGCAGTATTTT
CASSLGTGGGADTQYF
>TRBJ1-1|.|TRBV2|many
TGTGCCAGCAGCGGGCTAGATGAAGCTTTCTTT
CASSGLDEAFF
>TRBJ1-5|.|TRBV10-3|many
TGTGCCATCAATGGGGGCCGCAATCAGCCCCAGCATTTT
CAINGGRNQPQHF
>TRBJ2-7|.|TRBV27|many
TGTGCCAGCAGTTTAACGAGCTCCTACGAGCAGTACTTC
CASSLTSSYEQYF
>TRBJ2-2|TRBD2|TRBV7-9|many
TGTGCCAGCAGCTACCCTCCTAGCGGACGGACCGGGGAGCTGTTTTTT
CASSYPPSGRTGELFF
>TRBJ2-7|TRBD2|TRBV5-4|few
TGTGCCAGCATGCTAGCGGGAGGGCGACACGAGCAGTACTTC
CASMLAGGRHEQYF
>TRBJ2-1|.|TRBV29-1|few
TGCAGCGTCCTGAGGGATGAGCAGTTCTTC
CSVLRDEQFF
>TRBJ1-1|TRBD1|TRBV18|.
TGTGCCAGCTCACCCCTCAGGGGGCCTGAAGCTTTCTTT
CASSPLRGPEAFF
>TRBJ2-3|.|TRBV28|once
TGTGCCAGCAGTTTACGGGGGCAATTCGGGTTCACAGATACGCAGTATTTT
CASSLRGQFGFTDTQYF
>TRBJ2-1|TRBD2|TRBV7-8|many
TGTGCCAGCAGTCCTGTAGCGGGAGGGCCGGGAGAGCAGTTCTTC
CASSPVAGGPGEQFF
>TRBJ2-1|TRBD2|TRBV29-1|few
TGCAGCGTTGTGACGGGGGGGTACAATGAGCAGTTCTTC
CSVVTGGYNEQFF
>TRBJ2-2|.|TRBV7-2|many
TGTGCCAGCAGCTTAGGGCCGCCGAACACCGGGGAGCTGTTTTTT
CASSLGPPNTGELFF
>TRBJ1-5|.|TRBV12-3/TRBV12-4|many
TGTGCCAGCAGTTCCCCCGGGGGGGGACAGCCCCAGCATTTT
CASSSPGGGQPQHF
>TRBJ1-6|.|TRBV9|many
TGTGCCAGCAGCGTAGAATTCGGGGGATCCTATAATTCACCCCTCCACTTT
CASSVEFGGSYNSPLHF
>TRBJ2-1|.|TRBV5-6|.
TGTGACAGCAGCTTGGGGACCGGCAATGAGCAGTTCTTC
CDSSLGTGNEQFF
>TRBJ1-2|.|TRBV25-1|.
TGTGCCAGCAAGAACCGCTCCGGCGGCTACACCTTC
CASKNRSGGYTF
>TRBJ1-1|TRBD1|TRBV5-1|.
TGCGCCAGCGGCACAGGGGATACTGAAGCTTTCTTT
CASGTGDTEAFF
>TRBJ1-2|.|TRBV12-3/TRBV12-4|many
TGTGCCAGCAGCCCCGGGGGGGGTCAAAACTATGGCTACACCTTC
CASSPGGGQNYGYTF